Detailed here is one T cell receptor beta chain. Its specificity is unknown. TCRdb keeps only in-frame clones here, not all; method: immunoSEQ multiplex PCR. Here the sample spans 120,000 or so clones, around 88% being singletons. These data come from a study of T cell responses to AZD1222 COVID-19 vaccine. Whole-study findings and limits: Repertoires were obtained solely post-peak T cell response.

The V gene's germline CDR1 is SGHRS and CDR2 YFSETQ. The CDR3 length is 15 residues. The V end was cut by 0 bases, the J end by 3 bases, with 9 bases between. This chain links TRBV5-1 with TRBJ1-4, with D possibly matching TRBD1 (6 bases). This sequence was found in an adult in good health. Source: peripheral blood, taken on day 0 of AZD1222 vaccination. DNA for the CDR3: TGCGCCAGCAGCTTGGCAGGGGTTCCTAATGAAAAACTGTTTTTT. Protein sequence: CASSLAGVPNEKLFF.